This T cell receptor beta chain was recorded in a study of T cells in Graves' hyperthyroidism and ophthalmopathy. Study-wide background: Initial diagnosis, before any treatment, was when peripheral blood was collected.

The study based diagnoses on clinical symptoms, serum thyroxine and TRAb, thyroid ultrasound and orbital computed tomography. Amplification of TCR beta CDR3 regions used RNA as the template. Initially, a first-round RT-PCR of the TCR CDR3 employed the HTBI primer set. TCRdb fed the multiplex PCR reads into MiXCR, producing one record per CDR3 protein. The sample comprises 700,000 or so distinct CDR3 sequences, about a sixth of which are singletons, and 8.4% rests with the top ten. CDR3 size: 15 residues. Unmatched junction bases numbered 10, after V lost 7 bases and J lost 4 bases. Germline V gene sequence: CDR1 KGHDR, CDR2 SFDVKD.

The chain carries TRBV24-1 and TRBJ2-3; TRBD1 matches 7 bases. The clonotype comes from a man between 18 and 35 years old with Graves' hyperthyroidism. The sequenced sample was blood. The CDR3 DNA sequence: TGTGCCACCAGCGCCTGGGGGACAGCTCCAGATACGCAGTATTTT. Translating it yields CATSAWGTAPDTQYF.